A single sample gave rise to the 14 T cell receptor beta chains below, sequenced in a study of shared clonotypes between healthy human individuals. Generated by immunoSEQ multiplex PCR, the TCRdb table keeps only in-frame clones and is missing some. The table records 450,000 or so clones, about 74% of them present only once. The source material was PBMCs. The receptors were gathered from a woman between 40 and 50 years old in good health. Some clones in this sample may be carry-over from other donors' samples.

To note about this clone: This may come from a read error, since a much larger clone is one base off. Other DNA sequences in the sample encode the same CDR3. The rearrangement uses TRBV29-1 and TRBJ1-4; D unresolved. CDR1 is SQVTM, CDR2 ANQGSEA, per germline. CDR3 length: 11 amino acids. The V gene lost 3 bases and the J gene lost 7 bases, with 6 bases spanning the gap. The chain's CDR3 is CSVEGGEKLFF. CDR3 nucleotide sequence: TGCAGCGTTGAGGGTGGTGAAAAACTGTTTTTT.

The V gene is TRBV5-1, the J gene TRBJ2-5, with 13 positions matching TRBD2. Losses at the gene ends were 4 bases for V and 4 bases for J; bases not matched to a gene: 4. The germline V gene has CDR1 SGHRS and CDR2 YFSETQ. CDR3 size: 15 residues. CDR3 region: CASSPGTSGIETQYF. CDR3 sequence (DNA): TGCGCCAGCAGCCCCGGGACTAGCGGGATAGAGACCCAGTACTTC.

This clone was detected once. The rearrangement links TRBV11-2 to TRBJ2-1; TRBD2 matches 11 bases. The germline V gene encodes CDR1 SGHAT and CDR2 FQNNGV. This CDR3 is 15 amino acids long. V was clipped by 5 bases and J by 4 bases; unmatched bases: 4. CDR3 sequence (DNA): TGTGCCAGCAGCATTAGCGGGAGGGCATACAATGAGCAGTTCTTC. Protein sequence: CASSISGRAYNEQFF.

About this clone: A far larger clone is just one base off, so this is likely a read error. This specimen includes other DNA sequences encoding the same CDR3. The chain uses TRBV30 and TRBJ1-1; unclear D gene. Germline V lookup: CDR1 GTSNPN, CDR2 SVGIG (reference sequence). The CDR3 loop spans 13 amino acids. Here the CDR3 DNA reads TGTGCCTGGGAGGGAAACATGAACACTGAGGCTTTCTTT. As protein: CAWEGNMNTEAFF.

As regards this clone: One base separates it from a far larger clone, so it is likely a read error. The rearrangement joins TRBV11-1 to TRBJ2-4; D uncertain. Trimming left V 1 base short and J 0 bases short, with 10 bases between. This CDR3 spans 16 amino acids. CDR1 is SGHAT, CDR2 FQDESV, per germline (reference sequence). CDR3 nucleotides: TGTGCCAGCAGCTTAGGGGCAGGTCTAGCCAAAAACATTCAGTACTTC. Translation gives CASSLGAGLAKNIQYF.

Comments on this clone: The junction departs from the called germline gene at one end, perhaps through a read error. This rearrangement joins TRBV5-1 to TRBJ2-7; 15 nucleotides match TRBD2. The length of the CDR3 is 15 residues. Germline values: CDR1 SGHRS, CDR2 YFSETQ. The CDR3 loop reads CASSLGGLAGGPQNF. The CDR3 DNA sequence: TGCGCCAGCAGCTTGGGTGGACTAGCGGGAGGGCCACAAAACTTC.

This clone was detected once. The same CDR3 also results from other DNA sequences found in this sample. This sequence joins TRBV20-1 and TRBJ2-7, with a possible D match to TRBD2 (5 bases). V gave up 5 bases and J gave up 7 bases, with 12 bases separating them. This CDR3 contains 11 residues. Germline V CDR1 and CDR2: DFQATT, SNEGSKA (reference sequence). The CDR3 sequence: CSAFSVYEQYF. DNA of the CDR3: TGCAGTGCTTTTAGCGTTTATGAGCAGTACTTC.

This chain joins TRBV7-9 and TRBJ2-6; D perhaps matches TRBD1 (6 bases). CDR3 length: 16 residues. Trimming cost V 5 bases and J 0 bases, with 11 bases left between them. Germline V gene data show CDR1 as SEHNR and CDR2 as FQNEAQ (reference sequence). The CDR3 nucleotides read TGTGCCAGCAGCGCAGACAGGCGCTCTGGGGCCAACGTCCTGACTTTC. Encoded protein: CASSADRRSGANVLTF.

This clone was observed a handful of times. This rearrangement joins TRBV28 to TRBJ2-1, with 7 nucleotides matching TRBD2. The CDR3 covers 17 residues. Per germline, CDR1 MDHEN and CDR2 SYDVKM. V dropped 6 bases and J dropped 6; count of bases not matched to a gene: 17. This CDR3 reads CASSSKSGLAVVNEQFF. For the CDR3, the DNA is TGTGCCAGCAGCTCTAAGAGCGGGCTAGCGGTAGTCAATGAGCAGTTCTTC.

The chain's CDR3 is CASSVEGQGKPSPGNTIYF. The CDR3 bases are TGTGCCAGCAGCGTAGAGGGACAGGGGAAACCAAGCCCTGGAAACACCATATATTTT. The chain uses TRBV9 and TRBJ1-3; 10 nucleotides line up with TRBD1. Germline V gene lookup returns CDR1 SGDLS and CDR2 YYNGEE. CDR3 length: 19 amino acids. V dropped 0 bases and J dropped 2; count of bases not matched to a gene: 11.

The chain uses TRBV28 and TRBJ2-5, with 8 bases matching TRBD1. The V gene's germline CDR1 is MDHEN and CDR2 SYDVKM. The CDR3 spans 14 residues. J gave up 5 bases and V 8 bases, and 10 bases lay outside the gene matches. The CDR3, as DNA: TGTGCCAGCCGCCCCGGACAGGGAAGGGAGACCCAGTACTTC. It encodes CASRPGQGRETQYF.

The V gene is TRBV9, the J gene TRBJ2-7; 7 nucleotides align to TRBD2. Germline V gives CDR1 SGDLS, CDR2 YYNGEE. The CDR3 contains 14 residues. With 0 bases clipped from V and 9 bases from J, the junction kept 9 bases outside the gene matches. The CDR3: CASSVDTQGLRQYF. In DNA form, the CDR3 reads TGTGCCAGCAGCGTAGACACCCAGGGACTACGGCAGTACTTC.

The chain employs TRBV30 and TRBJ1-1, with D perhaps TRBD1 (6 bases). Germline lookup yields CDR1 GTSNPN and CDR2 SVGIG (reference sequence). Trimming shortened V by 7 bases and J by 4 bases, and 19 bases separated the two germline ends. The CDR3 extends over 14 amino acids. The DNA of the CDR3 is TGTGCCTCATACCCGGGACCCAGGGGCACTGAAGCTTTCTTT. Translated, it gives CASYPGPRGTEAFF. Complete variable domain (other parts from reference TRBV30 and TRBJ1-1): SQTIHQWPATLVQPVGSPLSLECTVEGTSNPNLYWYRQAAGRGLQLLFYSVGIGQISSEVPQNLSASRPQDRQFILSSKKLLLSDSGFYLCASYPGPRGTEAFFGQGTRLTVV.

This chain connects TRBV4-2 to TRBJ2-1, with TRBD2 matching 14 bases. CDR1 LGHNA and CDR2 YNFKEQ come from the germline V gene. The CDR3 has 17 amino acids. J lost 10 bases, V lost 1 base, and 9 bases had no gene match. The CDR3 protein is CASSQGLAGGPGGEQFF. The CDR3, as DNA: TGTGCCAGCAGCCAAGGACTAGCGGGAGGGCCCGGGGGAGAGCAGTTCTTC.